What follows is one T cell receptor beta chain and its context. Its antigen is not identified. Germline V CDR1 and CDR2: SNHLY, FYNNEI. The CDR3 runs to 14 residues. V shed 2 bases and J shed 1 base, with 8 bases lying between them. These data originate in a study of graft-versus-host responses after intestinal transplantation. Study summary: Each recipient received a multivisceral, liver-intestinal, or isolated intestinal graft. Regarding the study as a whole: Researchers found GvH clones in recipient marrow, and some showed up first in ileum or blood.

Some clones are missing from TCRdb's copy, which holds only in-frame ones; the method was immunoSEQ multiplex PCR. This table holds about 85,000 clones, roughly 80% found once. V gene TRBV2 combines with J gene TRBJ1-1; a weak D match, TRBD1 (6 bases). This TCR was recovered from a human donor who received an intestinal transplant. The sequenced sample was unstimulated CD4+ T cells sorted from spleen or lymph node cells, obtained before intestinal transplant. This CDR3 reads CASSEWGQNTEAFF. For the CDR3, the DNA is TGTGCCAGCAGTGAATGGGGACAGAACACTGAAGCTTTCTTT.